This T cell receptor (beta chain) was sequenced for a study of PD-1 blockade in classical Hodgkin lymphoma. Clones were sequenced by immunoSEQ multiplex PCR, and TCRdb holds only the in-frame ones, with some missing. The sample shows 99,000 or so clones, around nine tenths of them seen only once. On this clone: Its matching antigen is unknown.

Described time point: cycle 4 day 1 (C4D1), after more than 5 weeks of nivolumab. Each of the patients experienced relapse following autologous stem cell transplantation, and their brentuximab vedotin exposure differed. General observations from the study: It was among complete responders that baseline diversity resembled that of newly diagnosed patients. A reduction in baseline TCR diversity was reportedly seen in newly diagnosed patients relative to healthy donors.

The receptor comes from a human donor with classical Hodgkin lymphoma. Here the sequenced sample was peripheral blood mononuclear cells (PBMCs), taken before the fourth cycle of nivolumab.

CDR3 sequence: CASSLGTGGLANYGYTF. The CDR3, as DNA: TGTGCCAGCAGCCTCGGGACAGGGGGGTTAGCTAACTATGGCTACACCTTC. The chain employs TRBV11-2 and TRBJ1-2; 11 positions agree with TRBD1. From germline, CDR1 is SGHAT and CDR2 FQNNGV. The CDR3 loop spans 17 amino acids. Unmatched junction bases numbered 8, after V lost 5 bases and J lost 0 bases.